This passage covers 24 T cell receptor beta chains from one sample sequenced in a study of human T cells and chemical hapten exposure. MiXCR was run by TCRdb on the RACE reads, yielding one entry per CDR3 protein. This sample has 270,000 or so distinct CDR3 sequences, with around 7.3% found just once. Time point noted: pre-sensitization, week 0. The treatment here: therapeutic diphenylcyclopropenone sensitization with weekly scalp DPC. This material consisted of whole blood, taken in connection with sensitization to the hapten diphenylcyclopropenone (DPC). The receptors originated from a man aged 18 to 35 with alopecia areata. Some clones in this sample may be carry-over from other donors' samples.

This clonotype has a count of ten or more. This chain links TRBV20-1 with TRBJ1-2; no clear D. Trimming removed 3 bases at V and 3 bases at J, with 11 bases between. The length of the CDR3 is 13 residues. Germline V gene sequence: CDR1 DFQATT, CDR2 SNEGSKA (reference sequence). The CDR3 is CSASPGDHYGYTF. The CDR3 DNA sequence: TGCAGTGCTAGTCCTGGAGACCACTATGGCTACACCTTC.

The table lists this clonotype with a few counts. The chain combines TRBV7-2 with TRBJ1-5; TRBD1 agrees at 7 bases. V lost 5 bases, J lost 4 bases, and 8 bases stayed unmatched. Germline CDR1 SGHTA, CDR2 FQGNSA. This CDR3 is 15 amino acids long. This chain's CDR3 is CASSPQTGMNQPQHF. CDR3 nucleotide sequence: TGTGCCAGCAGCCCGCAGACAGGGATGAATCAGCCCCAGCATTTT.

This clonotype was detected a few times. This rearrangement joins TRBV7-6 to TRBJ2-2; 7 bases align to TRBD1. J gave up 1 base and V 6 bases, and 2 bases lay outside the gene matches. Germline CDR1 reads SGHVS; CDR2 reads FNYEAQ. There are 14 residues in the CDR3. The CDR3, as DNA: TGTGCCAGCAGTAGGGGGCAGAACACCGGGGAGCTGTTTTTT. It is translated as CASSRGQNTGELFF. Variable domain in full (rest from reference TRBV7-6 and TRBJ2-2): GAGVSQSPRYKVTKRGQDVALRCDPISGHVSLYWYRQALGQGPEFLTYFNYEAQQDKSGLPNDRFSAERPEGSISTLTIQRTEQRDSAMYRCASSRGQNTGELFFGEGSRLTVL.

This clonotype was seen only a few times. This rearrangement joins TRBV7-3 to TRBJ2-2, with 7 bases matching TRBD2. Losses at the gene ends were 5 bases for V and 5 bases for J; bases not matched to a gene: 14. Germline V lookup: CDR1 SGHTA, CDR2 FQGTGA. The length of the CDR3 is 17 residues. CDR3 in DNA: TGTGCCAGCAGCCTCGCTGATGTGTGGGAGGGGACCGGGGAGCTGTTTTTT. Translating gives CASSLADVWEGTGELFF.

This clonotype came up a few times. This rearrangement joins TRBV4-3 to TRBJ2-7; TRBD1 matches at 8 bases. The CDR3 loop spans 15 amino acids. Trimming removed 1 base from V and 3 bases from J; junction bases left unmatched: 5. Germline CDR1 LGHNA, CDR2 YSLEER. CDR3 region: CASSQAGDRNYEQYF. The CDR3, as DNA: TGCGCCAGCAGCCAAGCAGGGGACAGGAACTACGAGCAGTACTTC.

This clonotype was observed many times. The V gene is TRBV20-1, the J gene TRBJ1-2, with a tentative D call TRBD1 (6 bases). Germline lookup yields CDR1 DFQATT and CDR2 SNEGSKA (reference sequence). CDR3 size: 12 residues. The V and J ends lost 2 bases and 7 bases respectively, with 11 bases between them. In nucleotides, the CDR3 is TGCAGTGCTAGAACAGGGATGATTGGCTACACCTTC. The encoded protein is CSARTGMIGYTF.

This chain uses TRBV6-1 with TRBJ1-1; maybe TRBD1 (5 bases). V shed 7 bases and J shed 3 bases, with 12 bases lying between them. CDR1 MNHNS and CDR2 SASEGT come from the germline V gene. The length of the CDR3 is 13 residues. CDR3 in DNA: TGTGCCAGCACTAATCGGGGGTACACTGAAGCTTTCTTT. This translates into CASTNRGYTEAFF.

This clonotype was found a few times. The J gene is TRBJ2-3, the V gene TRBV20-1; D not resolved. Germline V gene data show CDR1 as DFQATT and CDR2 as SNEGSKA (reference sequence). The CDR3 consists of 13 residues. The V end was cut by 0 bases, the J end by 8 bases, with 12 bases between. This CDR3 reads CSARDTEIGTQYF. In DNA form, the CDR3 reads TGCAGTGCTAGAGATACGGAAATCGGTACGCAGTATTTT.

V is TRBV9 and J is TRBJ1-6, with D possibly matching TRBD1 (5 bases). The length of the CDR3 is 14 residues. V was shortened by 4 bases and J by 8 bases, with 13 bases between the two germline ends. Per the germline V gene, CDR1 is SGDLS and CDR2 is YYNGEE. CDR3 amino acids: CASSQGHSDSPLHF. In DNA, the CDR3 is TGTGCCAGCAGCCAAGGACACTCCGATTCACCCCTCCACTTT.

This clonotype was counted a few times. The chain is built from TRBV27 and TRBJ2-7; TRBD1 might be the D (6 bases). Germline V gene data show CDR1 as MNHEY and CDR2 as SMNVEV (reference sequence). This CDR3 contains 14 residues. V dropped 2 bases and J dropped 3 bases, with 11 bases sitting between them. The CDR3 reads CASSLRTDRYEQYF. The CDR3 coding sequence is TGTGCCAGCAGTTTACGGACAGATCGCTACGAGCAGTACTTC.

This clonotype has just a few counts. The V call is TRBV7-9, the J call TRBJ2-3; 9 bases agree with TRBD1. CDR3 length: 15 residues. Germline V gene lookup returns CDR1 SEHNR and CDR2 FQNEAQ (reference sequence). Germline trimming cut 3 bases from V and 5 bases from J; bases unmatched to any gene: 6. CDR3 coding DNA: TGTGCCAGCAGCTTGGGACAGGGATATTTAGATACGCAGTATTTT. Translated, it gives CASSLGQGYLDTQYF.

The gene calls are TRBV28 and TRBJ2-6, with D unclear. Per the germline V gene, CDR1 is MDHEN and CDR2 is SYDVKM. This CDR3 is built from 16 residues. Trimming shortened V by 1 base and J by 2 bases, and 9 bases separated the two germline ends. In DNA, the CDR3 is TGTGCCAGCAGTTTATTGGGTGGGGCTGGGGCCAACGTCCTGACTTTC. Protein: CASSLLGGAGANVLTF.

V and J are TRBV20-1 and TRBJ2-7; D perhaps matches TRBD2 (5 bases). This CDR3 spans 13 amino acids. From germline, CDR1 is DFQATT and CDR2 SNEGSKA (reference sequence). Trimming shortened V by 5 bases and J by 3 bases, and 14 bases separated the two germline ends. The CDR3 loop is CSAEPGSRYEQYF. The CDR3 coding sequence is TGCAGTGCTGAACCGGGATCACGCTACGAGCAGTACTTC.

The chain uses TRBV7-9 and TRBJ2-5, with 9 bases matching TRBD2. The junction had 8 bases not matched to a gene; V was cut back by 1 base and J by 5 bases. This CDR3 spans 16 amino acids. Germline V lookup: CDR1 SEHNR, CDR2 FQNEAQ (reference sequence). In nucleotides, the CDR3 is TGTGCCAGCAGCTTAGTTCTTGCGGGGGGGATTGAGACCCAGTACTTC. This translates into CASSLVLAGGIETQYF.

This clonotype was counted ten times or more. The gene calls are TRBV9 and TRBJ1-3; D perhaps matches TRBD1 (6 bases). CDR3 length equals 13 residues. The V gene lost 4 bases and the J gene lost 4 bases, with 9 bases spanning the gap. In germline, CDR1 is SGDLS, CDR2 YYNGEE. CDR3 loop: CASSQTGGNTIYF. In nucleotides, the CDR3 is TGTGCCAGCAGCCAGACAGGAGGAAACACCATATATTTT.

The chain recombines TRBV7-8 with TRBJ2-3, with D unresolved. The germline CDR1 and CDR2 sequences are SGHVS and FQNEAQ. This CDR3 spans 13 amino acids. Trimming left V 7 bases short and J 5 bases short, with 13 bases between. CDR3 in DNA: TGTGCCAGCAACCTTAAGGGTATAGATACGCAGTATTTT. It yields the protein CASNLKGIDTQYF.

CDR3 loop: CASSYNSNQPQHF. DNA of the CDR3: TGTGCCAGCAGTTACAATAGCAATCAGCCCCAGCATTTT. The gene calls are TRBV6-2 or TRBV6-3 and TRBJ1-5; D ambiguous. Germline-derived CDR1 and CDR2 are MNHEY and SVGEGT. This CDR3 region has 13 residues. Trimming shortened V by 2 bases and J by 0 bases, and 2 bases separated the two germline ends.

This clonotype was found many times. This rearrangement joins TRBV7-3 to TRBJ1-1, with 9 bases aligning to TRBD1. Per the germline V gene, CDR1 is SGHTA and CDR2 is FQGTGA. J lost 5 bases, V lost 2 bases, and 3 bases had no gene match. The CDR3 runs 14 residues. The CDR3 bases are TGTGCCAGCAGCTTAGGGACAGGGCGGACTGAAGCTTTCTTT. The encoded protein is CASSLGTGRTEAFF.

This clonotype has a count of ten or more. The chain couples TRBV12-3 or TRBV12-4 to TRBJ2-2, with D maybe TRBD1 (5 bases). The V gene lost 6 bases and the J gene lost 1 base, with 9 bases spanning the gap. The CDR3 covers 14 residues. Written as DNA, the CDR3 is TGTGCCAGCAGCCAGACAGTGAACACCGGGGAGCTGTTTTTT. Amino acid sequence: CASSQTVNTGELFF.

The rearrangement links TRBV20-1 to TRBJ2-2, with 7 bases matching TRBD1. Looked up from germline, CDR1 is DFQATT and CDR2 is SNEGSKA (reference sequence). V lost 7 bases to trimming and J lost 6 bases; unmatched junction nucleotides: 2. The CDR3 is made up of 11 amino acids. CDR3 DNA sequence: TGCAGTGTCCAGGGGGCCGGGGAGCTGTTTTTT. It translates to CSVQGAGELFF.

The rearrangement joins TRBV2 to TRBJ2-1; D unresolved. From germline, CDR1 is SNHLY and CDR2 FYNNEI. The ends were cut back, 1 base at V and 10 bases at J, with 5 bases in the middle. This CDR3 is 11 amino acids long. CDR3 nucleotide sequence: TGTGCCAGCAGTGAAGTCGGGGAGCAGTTCTTC. Translating it yields CASSEVGEQFF.

The genes are TRBV7-9 and TRBJ1-6; no clear D. The germline gives CDR1 SEHNR, CDR2 FQNEAQ (reference sequence). Trimming removed 4 bases at V and 4 bases at J, with 11 bases between. The CDR3 contains 15 residues. This chain's CDR3 is CASSSPRSYNSPLHF. CDR3 nucleotide sequence: TGTGCCAGCAGCTCCCCAAGGAGTTATAATTCACCCCTCCACTTT.

The chain joins TRBV5-1 to TRBJ1-6; TRBD1 might be the D (5 bases). Germline V gives CDR1 SGHRS, CDR2 YFSETQ. This CDR3 region has 18 residues. V was shortened by 3 bases and J by 7 bases, with 23 bases between the two germline ends. The CDR3 sequence is CASSSILPTARGNSPLHF. The CDR3 DNA is TGCGCCAGCAGCTCTATTTTGCCGACGGCTAGGGGAAATTCACCCCTCCACTTT.

This clonotype showed up many times. V and J are TRBV28 and TRBJ1-1, with D perhaps TRBD1 (6 bases). Germline values: CDR1 MDHEN, CDR2 SYDVKM. Trimming took off 5 bases at V and 2 bases at J, with 9 bases between the two ends. CDR3 length: 13 residues. The DNA of the CDR3 is TGTGCCAGCAGTGTACAGGGTAACACTGAAGCTTTCTTT. Amino acids: CASSVQGNTEAFF.